The 23 T cell receptor beta chains below come from one sample, sequenced in a study of Ad26.COV2.S vaccination and SARS-CoV-2 variants. Clones were read by immunoSEQ multiplex PCR, and TCRdb kept only the in-frame ones, dropping some. The table lists roughly 140,000 clones, around 86% of them singletons. The sample in question was peripheral blood, obtained after recovery from COVID-19. The receptors originated from a human donor who had recovered from COVID-19.

The J gene is TRBJ1-6, the V gene TRBV3-1 (or the pseudogene TRBV3-2); D is undetermined. With 4 bases removed from V and 0 bases from J, the gap between germline ends came to 13 bases. Germline lookup yields CDR1 LGHDT and CDR2 YNNKEL (reference sequence). The CDR3 runs 17 residues. The CDR3 DNA follows: TGTGCCAGCAGCCTTGGAGGAGAGACCTCCTATAATTCACCCCTCCACTTT. Residues: CASSLGGETSYNSPLHF.

V gene TRBV5-1 combines with J gene TRBJ2-7; TRBD1 matches 9 bases. Germline V gene data show CDR1 as SGHRS and CDR2 as YFSETQ. V lost 0 bases to trimming and J lost 7 bases; unmatched junction nucleotides: 11. This CDR3 has 16 amino acids. CDR3 in DNA: TGCGCCAGCAGCTTGGTTGTAGGAGGACAGGGGAGGGAGCAGTACTTC. This encodes CASSLVVGGQGREQYF.

The J gene is TRBJ2-7, the V gene TRBV18; D is undetermined. V was clipped by 6 bases and J by 2 bases, with 11 bases between them. This CDR3 spans 13 amino acids. From germline, CDR1 is KGHSH and CDR2 LQKENI. This CDR3 is CASSPGNAYEQYF. As DNA, the CDR3 is TGTGCCAGCTCTCCGGGTAATGCCTACGAGCAGTACTTC.

V gene TRBV6-6 combines with J gene TRBJ2-1; TRBD2 matches 8 bases. Trimming took 10 bases from V and 7 from J; bases not matched to a gene: 9. Germline loops: CDR1 MNHNY, CDR2 SVGAGI (reference sequence). The CDR3 loop spans 13 amino acids. DNA for the CDR3: TGTGCCACATTACAGGGCGGGGGGAATGAGCAGTTCTTC. This sequence encodes CATLQGGGNEQFF.

Comment on this clone: Other DNA sequences in the same sample also yield this CDR3. This chain uses TRBV28 with TRBJ1-2; 7 bases map to TRBD1. The germline V gene has CDR1 MDHEN and CDR2 SYDVKM. Losses at the gene ends were 5 bases for V and 2 bases for J; bases not matched to a gene: 5. This CDR3 comprises 14 residues. As DNA, the CDR3 is TGTGCCAGCAGTCTAGGGACAGCAAACTATGGCTACACCTTC. Translated, it gives CASSLGTANYGYTF.

The chain joins TRBV27 to TRBJ1-6; no clear D. The CDR3 is 13 amino acids. The V and J ends lost 3 bases and 4 bases respectively, with 4 bases between them. The germline gives CDR1 MNHEY, CDR2 SMNVEV (reference sequence). The CDR3 coding sequence is TGTGCCAGCAGTTTGCTGTATAATTCACCCCTCCACTTT. Translation gives CASSLLYNSPLHF.

The chain joins TRBV7-8 to TRBJ2-7; the match to TRBD1 covers 7 bases. The CDR3 extends over 12 amino acids. Germline V gene lookup returns CDR1 SGHVS and CDR2 FQNEAQ. V was clipped by 5 bases and J by 6 bases; unmatched bases: 4. The CDR3 reads CASSQTGREQYF. The CDR3 nucleotides read TGTGCCAGCAGCCAGACAGGGCGCGAGCAGTACTTC.

The rearrangement uses TRBV28 and TRBJ2-3, with a tentative D call TRBD2 (5 bases). Germline V gene data show CDR1 as MDHEN and CDR2 as SYDVKM. The CDR3 runs 13 residues. V was trimmed by 6 bases and J by 8 bases, leaving 15 bases between them. The CDR3 sequence: CASSLAPEGTQYF. In DNA form, the CDR3 reads TGTGCCAGCAGCCTCGCTCCCGAGGGTACGCAGTATTTT.

The chain carries TRBV19 and TRBJ1-5; D unclear. The germline gives CDR1 LNHDA, CDR2 SQIVND (reference sequence). Trimming shortened V by 9 bases and J by 1 base, and 10 bases separated the two germline ends. The length of the CDR3 is 13 residues. Here the CDR3 reads CASSDKSNQPQHF. In DNA, the CDR3 is TGTGCCAGCTCCGACAAAAGCAATCAGCCCCAGCATTTT. Drawing the rest from reference TRBV19 and TRBJ1-5, the complete variable domain is DGGITQSPKYLFRKEGQNVTLSCEQNLNHDAMYWYRQDPGQGLRLIYYSQIVNDFQKGDIAEGYSVSREKKESFPLTVTSAQKNPTAFYLCASSDKSNQPQHFGDGTRLSIL.

The chain couples TRBV6-1 to TRBJ1-2; 9 bases line up with TRBD1. The CDR3 totals 14 residues. The ends lost 1 base at V and 6 bases at J; junction bases unmatched: 3. Germline V gene lookup returns CDR1 MNHNS and CDR2 SASEGT. The CDR3 sequence: CASSEGTGVHGYTF. The DNA of the CDR3 is TGTGCCAGCAGTGAAGGGACAGGGGTGCATGGCTACACCTTC.

This clone was observed a single time. J is TRBJ1-4 and V is TRBV3-1 (or the pseudogene TRBV3-2), with D hard to call. Germline-derived CDR1 and CDR2 are LGHDT and YNNKEL (reference sequence). V lost 0 bases, J lost 6 bases, and 14 bases lay in between. CDR3 length equals 16 residues. CDR3 protein: CASSQDRAGIYEKLFF. Written as DNA, the CDR3 is TGTGCCAGCAGCCAAGATCGGGCGGGGATTTATGAAAAACTGTTTTTT.

The chain carries TRBV6-5 and TRBJ2-7, with D tentatively TRBD2 (5 bases). Germline V lookup: CDR1 MNHEY, CDR2 SVGAGI. The CDR3 runs to 12 residues. Between the trimmed V and J ends, which lost 5 bases and 6 bases, there was a span of 11 bases. This CDR3 is CASSPEGGEQYF. CDR3 coding DNA: TGTGCCAGCAGTCCCGAGGGCGGCGAGCAGTACTTC.

V gene TRBV6-5 combines with J gene TRBJ1-1, with 7 bases fitting TRBD1. J lost 2 bases, V lost 0 bases, and 3 bases had no gene match. CDR1 MNHEY and CDR2 SVGAGI come from the germline V gene. This CDR3 region has 15 residues. The CDR3 spells CASSYSRQGNTEAFF. Here the CDR3 DNA reads TGTGCCAGCAGTTACTCGAGACAGGGTAACACTGAAGCTTTCTTT.

The V and J genes are TRBV5-6 and TRBJ2-6; D is ambiguous. Trimming removed 2 bases at V and 4 bases at J, with 10 bases between. The CDR3 extends over 15 amino acids. Germline lookup yields CDR1 SGHDT and CDR2 YYEEEE. The DNA for the CDR3 is TGTGCCAGCAGCTTTCGAAGGTCCGGGGCCAACGTCCTGACTTTC. Its translation: CASSFRRSGANVLTF.

The chain uses TRBV18 and TRBJ2-5, with D possibly being TRBD2 (5 bases). CDR3 size: 15 residues. Trimming removed 4 bases from V and 1 base from J, with 13 bases in between. Germline CDR1 is KGHSH and CDR2 is LQKENI. As DNA, the CDR3 is TGTGCCAGCTCACGAGAATTGGGAGCCCAAGAGACCCAGTACTTC. Translating gives CASSRELGAQETQYF.

The genes are TRBV5-5 and TRBJ2-1; D is uncertain. The germline V gene has CDR1 SGHKS and CDR2 YYEKEE (reference sequence). CDR3 length: 14 residues. Trimming removed 4 bases at V and 6 bases at J, with 14 bases between. In DNA, the CDR3 is TGTGCCAGCAGCCCGTACGTTGGTGGCAATGAGCAGTTCTTC. Protein product: CASSPYVGGNEQFF.

The genes are TRBV18 and TRBJ2-5; no reliable D call. The CDR3 is 13 residues long. Per germline, CDR1 KGHSH and CDR2 LQKENI. Trimming cost V 3 bases and J 4 bases, with 9 bases left between them. DNA of the CDR3: TGTGCCAGCTCACCGGGGATTTCAGAGACCCAGTACTTC. Translating it yields CASSPGISETQYF.

The gene calls are TRBV12-3 or TRBV12-4 and TRBJ1-5; no clear D. The CDR3 contains 13 residues. The V end lost 6 bases, the J end lost 2 bases, and 8 bases lay between the germline ends. The CDR3 is CASSLHGNQPQHF. CDR3 DNA: TGTGCCAGCAGCTTACATGGCAATCAGCCCCAGCATTTT.

The chain recombines TRBV3-1 (or the pseudogene TRBV3-2) with TRBJ2-2, with 10 bases fitting TRBD2. This CDR3 is 16 amino acids long. Per germline, CDR1 LGHDT and CDR2 YNNKEL (reference sequence). The V segment lost 1 base and the J segment 6 bases; nucleotides outside the gene matches: 5. The CDR3 protein is CASSQVLGTSAGELFF. Written as DNA, the CDR3 is TGTGCCAGCAGCCAAGTACTTGGGACTAGCGCCGGGGAGCTGTTTTTT.

V usage is TRBV7-9 and J usage is TRBJ2-5; TRBD2 aligns across 9 bases. Per germline, CDR1 SEHNR and CDR2 FQNEAQ (reference sequence). Trimming removed 1 base from V and 5 bases from J; junction bases left unmatched: 17. CDR3 length equals 19 residues. CDR3 bases: TGTGCCAGCAGCTTAGGGGCTTGGCGAGCGGGGGGAATCGAGGAGACCCAGTACTTC. This translates into CASSLGAWRAGGIEETQYF.

The chain combines TRBV24-1 with TRBJ1-5; maybe TRBD1 (6 bases). Germline-derived CDR1 and CDR2 are KGHDR and SFDVKD. Trimming removed 3 bases at V and 1 base at J, with 9 bases between. The CDR3 length is 15 residues. For the CDR3, the DNA is TGTGCCACCAGTGATAACAGGGAAAGCAATCAGCCCCAGCATTTT. Protein sequence: CATSDNRESNQPQHF.

CDR3 protein: CASTDTGAIQYF. The CDR3 DNA follows: TGTGCCAGCACGGACACCGGGGCCATTCAGTACTTC. The gene calls are TRBV11-2 and TRBJ2-4; D tentatively reads TRBD1 or TRBD2 (5 bases each). The CDR3 covers 12 residues. The V end lost 7 bases, the J end lost 9 bases, and 13 bases lay between the germline ends. CDR1 SGHAT and CDR2 FQNNGV come from the germline V gene. The whole variable domain, filled in from reference TRBV11-2 and TRBJ2-4, reads EAGVAQSPRYKIIEKRQSVAFWCNPISGHATLYWYQQILGQGPKLLIQFQNNGVVDDSQLPKDRFSAERLKGVDSTLKIQPAKLEDSAVYLCASTDTGAIQYFGAGTRLSVL.

The rearrangement joins TRBV5-6 to TRBJ2-7, with D hard to call. V shed 4 bases and J shed 6 bases, with 8 bases lying between them. Germline CDR1 and CDR2: SGHDT and YYEEEE. This CDR3 has 11 amino acids. The CDR3 DNA follows: TGTGCCAGCAGCCGCGACTTCGAGCAGTACTTC. Its translation is CASSRDFEQYF.